This TCR beta chain was found in a study of Ad26.COV2.S vaccination and SARS-CoV-2 variants. Only in-frame clones appear in the TCRdb table, and some are missing; sequencing was by immunoSEQ multiplex PCR. Of roughly 100,000 clones in the sample, less than 85% are singletons; the top ten hold roughly 17%. Germline CDR1 MNHEY, CDR2 SVGAGI. This CDR3 comprises 16 residues. V was clipped by 0 bases and J by 5 bases, with 16 bases between them. The chain is built from TRBV6-5 and TRBJ1-1; D possibly corresponds to TRBD1 (5 bases). The clonotype was recovered from a human donor who had recovered from COVID-19. Sequenced material: peripheral blood, taken after recovery from COVID-19. CDR3 amino acids: CASSYSILRGGTEAFF. As DNA, the CDR3 is TGTGCCAGCAGTTACTCGATTTTAAGGGGCGGGACTGAAGCTTTCTTT.